These 5 T cell receptor beta chains originate from one sample sequenced in a study of T-cell reconstitution after alpha-beta-depleted transplantation in children (dated by TCRdb to about 2016). The label giving this sample's treatment or condition can be read as: allogeneic hematopoietic cell transplantation with graft depleted of TCRalphabeta T cells and CD19 B cells. Their recognized antigens are unknown. Library preparation employed PCR. The instrument was an Illumina HiSeq 2500. To normalize quantification of the TCRbeta repertoire, the TCR libraries were built with molecular barcoding that relied on unique molecular identifiers. TCRdb trimmed the raw reads at Q25, called clones with MiXCR and kept productive beta chains. All rows with the same CDR3 protein become a single entry with the most common DNA and genes. The sample table shows some 300,000 distinct CDR3 sequences, and over 7% are seen once. Approximately 9% of the sample rests with the top ten.

The full study reports these points: Over subsequent months, a decline in hyperexpanded clone frequencies was noted, and after one year, T-cell counts and TCRbeta diversity were mostly ascribed to newly produced T cells.

This specimen was peripheral blood, taken 360 days after TCRalphabeta/CD19-depleted stem cell transplant. The receptor source for this set is a female patient under 10 years old who had a stem cell transplant for Fanconi anemia, so the T cells may come from the graft donor.

The rearrangement uses TRBV11-2 and TRBJ2-7; 9 bases align to TRBD1. In germline, CDR1 is SGHAT, CDR2 FQNNGV. Trimming removed 1 base from V and 2 bases from J; junction bases left unmatched: 15. The CDR3 consists of 19 residues. The CDR3 sequence is CASSLGVLDRGRFPYEQYF. DNA of the CDR3: TGTGCCAGCAGCTTAGGGGTGTTGGACAGGGGAAGATTCCCCTACGAGCAGTACTTC. The full variable domain, in which reference TRBV11-2 and TRBJ2-7 provide the parts outside the CDR3, is EAGVAQSPRYKIIEKRQSVAFWCNPISGHATLYWYQQILGQGPKLLIQFQNNGVVDDSQLPKDRFSAERLKGVDSTLKIQPAKLEDSAVYLCASSLGVLDRGRFPYEQYFGPGTRLTVT.

This clonotype occurred many times. The chain couples TRBV15 to TRBJ2-1; D is undetermined. CDR1 and CDR2 (germline): LNHNV, YYDKDF (reference sequence). This CDR3 has 14 residues. The V end was cut by 5 bases, the J end by 7 bases, with 15 bases between. CDR3 nucleotides: TGTGCCACCAGCCCTCGGAATGAGGCAAATGAGCAGTTCTTC. This gives the protein CATSPRNEANEQFF.

The V and J genes are TRBV28 and TRBJ1-2, with 7 bases lining up with TRBD1. Germline V lookup: CDR1 MDHEN, CDR2 SYDVKM. V shed 2 bases, J shed 0 bases, and the junction held 12 bases outside the gene matches. The CDR3 is 18 residues long. The CDR3 DNA reads as TGTGCCAGCAGTTTACGTCGGGACAGAAGAAAGGCTAACTATGGCTACACCTTC. The encoded protein is CASSLRRDRRKANYGYTF.

This clonotype has a count of ten or more. The V call is TRBV5-1, the J call TRBJ2-3, with 7 bases that match TRBD2. J was trimmed by 4 bases and V by 4 bases; bases with no gene match: 9. CDR3 length equals 15 residues. Germline V CDR1 and CDR2: SGHRS, YFSETQ. The DNA for the CDR3 is TGCGCCAGCAGCGAACTAGCGAATCAGGCAGATACGCAGTATTTT. Its translation: CASSELANQADTQYF.

This clonotype has ten or more counts. This sequence joins TRBV9 and TRBJ2-1; 9 bases match TRBD2. The CDR3 contains 16 residues. The trim removed 0 bases at V and 3 bases at J, leaving 4 bases unmatched. Germline V gene data show CDR1 as SGDLS and CDR2 as YYNGEE. Here the CDR3 DNA reads TGTGCCAGCAGCGTAGGCCTAGCGGGACTCTACAATGAGCAGTTCTTC. It encodes CASSVGLAGLYNEQFF.